The rows below give T cell receptor beta chains drawn from one sample of a study of identical twins. MiXCR, run by TCRdb on the 5' RACE reads, gives a single entry per CDR3 protein. This table has 250,000 to 300,000 distinct CDR3 sequences, roughly 9% appearing once. These data also featured in a second study, about yellow fever vaccine responses in identical twins.

The sequencing sample was made of CD8+ T cells sorted from blood. The receptors here all came from a woman aged 18-35 years in good health. The CDR3 runs from the conserved cysteine through the conserved F or W. Fields, in order: V gene, clone size, J gene, D gene, CDR3 protein, CDR3 DNA. A D gene is named only where the DNA matches it firmly. Some rows have no size entry. The others give once, few or many, or a class for an expanded clone.

>TRBV28|-|TRBJ2-1|-
CASSFLQTTSYNEQFF
TGTGCCAGCAGTTTTCTGCAAACGACCTCCTACAATGAGCAGTTCTTC
>TRBV2|many|TRBJ2-1|-
CASKPGVEQFF
TGTGCCAGCAAACCAGGAGTTGAGCAGTTCTTC
>TRBV6-4|many|TRBJ2-2|-
CASSDTSTGELFF
TGTGCCAGCAGTGACACTAGCACCGGGGAGCTGTTTTTT
>TRBV11-2|-|TRBJ2-7|-
CASSLTLTVDEQYF
TGTGCCAGCAGCTTAACCCTGACCGTAGACGAGCAGTACTTC
>TRBV18|-|TRBJ2-1|TRBD1
CASSPPGEAGGLLNEQFF
TGTGCCAGCTCACCACCCGGAGAGGCAGGGGGCCTGTTGAATGAGCAGTTCTTC
>TRBV28|many|TRBJ2-7|TRBD1
CASSPSGTDTPYEQYF
TGTGCCAGCAGTCCCTCCGGGACAGACACCCCCTACGAGCAGTACTTC
>TRBV28|-|TRBJ2-3|-
CASSLGNSADTQYF
TGTGCCAGCAGTTTGGGAAACAGTGCAGATACGCAGTATTTT
>TRBV9|few|TRBJ2-3|-
CASSVGLSDTQYF
TGTGCCAGCAGCGTGGGGTTGTCAGATACGCAGTATTTT
>TRBV19|few|TRBJ2-1|-
CASSILGYNEQFF
TGTGCCAGTAGTATCTTGGGATACAATGAGCAGTTCTTC
>TRBV4-3|few|TRBJ1-1|-
CASSQDRAGAYTEAFF
TGCGCCAGCAGCCAAGATCGGGCGGGGGCGTACACTGAAGCTTTCTTT
>TRBV4-3|many|TRBJ2-6|TRBD1
CASSPDRGTGANVLTF
TGCGCCAGCAGCCCGGACAGGGGTACTGGGGCCAACGTCCTGACTTTC
>TRBV20-1|-|TRBJ2-3|TRBD1
CSALGNWQGALLTDTQYF
TGCAGTGCCTTAGGGAATTGGCAGGGGGCGTTACTCACAGATACGCAGTATTTT
>TRBV24-1|few|TRBJ2-7|TRBD1
CATSDGGTGRSYEQYF
TGTGCCACCAGTGACGGTGGGACAGGGAGGTCCTACGAGCAGTACTTC
>TRBV7-9|-|TRBJ1-2|-
CASSPGEANYGYTF
TGTGCCAGCAGCCCTGGTGAGGCTAACTATGGCTACACCTTC
>TRBV9|few|TRBJ2-1|-
CASSVEAGGLNSNEQFF
TGTGCCAGCAGCGTAGAGGCGGGTGGGCTAAATAGCAATGAGCAGTTCTTC
>TRBV29-1|many|TRBJ2-3|TRBD2
CSVDARGGSTDTQYF
TGCAGCGTTGATGCTCGGGGGGGCAGCACAGATACGCAGTATTTT
>TRBV12-3/TRBV12-4|-|TRBJ2-7|-
CTSSLSGERWSGALSGQYF
TGTACCAGCAGTTTGTCAGGGGAGAGGTGGTCGGGAGCCCTTAGTGGGCAGTACTTC
>TRBV11-3|-|TRBJ2-3|-
CASSLRNFPDTQYF
TGTGCCAGCAGCTTAAGGAATTTTCCAGATACGCAGTATTTT
>TRBV4-3|few|TRBJ2-3|-
CASSQDRGGLAMDTQYF
TGCGCCAGCAGCCAAGATAGAGGGGGGCTGGCTATGGATACGCAGTATTTT
>TRBV27|few|TRBJ2-7|TRBD1
CASSVTGGTNEQYF
TGTGCCAGCAGTGTGACAGGGGGCACCAACGAGCAGTACTTC
>TRBV7-9|few|TRBJ1-5|-
CASSLESWGGNQPQHF
TGTGCCAGCAGCTTAGAAAGTTGGGGGGGCAATCAGCCCCAGCATTTT
>TRBV5-4|many|TRBJ1-1|-
CASSPGGNTEAFF
TGCGCCAGCAGCCCCGGAGGTAACACTGAAGCTTTCTTT
>TRBV3-1|-|TRBJ2-6|-
CASRGEPQEFSGANVLTF
TGTGCCAGCAGGGGGGAGCCACAGGAATTCTCTGGGGCCAACGTCCTGACTTTC
>TRBV21-1|few|TRBJ2-3|-
CASSTQATDTQYF
TGTGCCAGCAGCACACAGGCCACAGATACGCAGTATTTT
>TRBV29-1|many|TRBJ2-7|-
CSVESGISYEQYF
TGCAGCGTTGAGTCCGGGATCTCCTACGAGCAGTACTTC
>TRBV7-8|few|TRBJ2-2|-
CASSLVYTGELFF
TGTGCCAGCAGCTTAGTTTACACCGGGGAGCTGTTTTTT
>TRBV28|-|TRBJ2-1|-
CASSFIRSYNEQFF
TGTGCCAGCAGTTTTATTCGGTCGTACAATGAGCAGTTCTTC
>TRBV7-6|-|TRBJ2-5|TRBD1
CASSLATTGESQETQYF
TGTGCCAGCAGCTTAGCCACCACAGGGGAATCCCAAGAGACCCAGTACTTC
>TRBV20-1|many|TRBJ2-7|TRBD1
CSARPGQRISYEQYF
TGCAGTGCTAGGCCGGGACAGCGTATATCCTACGAGCAGTACTTC
>TRBV29-1|many|TRBJ2-1|TRBD1
CSAQGAEGSSYNEQFF
TGCAGCGCCCAGGGGGCCGAGGGGAGCTCCTACAATGAGCAGTTCTTC
>TRBV4-3|many|TRBJ2-1|-
CASSQDRATYNEQFF
TGCGCCAGCAGCCAAGATAGGGCTACCTACAATGAGCAGTTCTTC
>TRBV10-2|many|TRBJ1-3|-
CASSPGNTIYF
TGCGCCAGCAGTCCTGGAAACACCATATATTTT
>TRBV20-1|few|TRBJ2-7|-
CSARDLSDYEQYF
TGCAGTGCTAGAGATCTTTCAGACTACGAGCAGTACTTC
>TRBV4-3|-|TRBJ2-1|TRBD1
CASSQERGQGWEQFF
TGCGCCAGCAGCCAAGAAAGGGGACAGGGTTGGGAGCAGTTCTTC
>TRBV12-3/TRBV12-4|many|TRBJ1-1|-
CASSFFQNTEAFF
TGTGCCAGCAGTTTCTTTCAGAACACTGAAGCTTTCTTT
>TRBV7-9|few|TRBJ2-1|-
CASSLGAVGSSYNEQFF
TGTGCCAGCAGCTTAGGGGCCGTGGGGAGCTCCTACAATGAGCAGTTCTTC
>TRBV5-5|many|TRBJ2-7|-
CASSTPSYEQYF
TGTGCCAGCTCCACTCCCTCCTACGAGCAGTACTTC
>TRBV5-1|-|TRBJ2-3|TRBD1
CASSATQGAYSTDTQYF
TGCGCCAGCAGCGCCACACAGGGGGCGTATAGCACAGATACGCAGTATTTT
>TRBV4-3|many|TRBJ2-7|-
CASSQDGETSYEQYF
TGCGCCAGCAGCCAAGATGGGGAGACTAGCTACGAGCAGTACTTC
>TRBV6-1|few|TRBJ2-5|-
CASSSVVDIQETQYF
TGTGCCAGCAGCTCCGTGGTGGATATCCAAGAGACCCAGTACTTC
>TRBV27|few|TRBJ2-3|-
CASSLSGGARTDTQYF
TGTGCCAGCAGTTTATCTGGGGGGGCGCGCACAGATACGCAGTATTTT
>TRBV20-1|many|TRBJ2-7|-
CSARDLAEDNYEQYF
TGCAGTGCTAGAGATTTAGCGGAAGATAACTACGAGCAGTACTTC
>TRBV7-9|-|TRBJ1-1|TRBD1
CASRSGGNTEAFF
TGTGCCAGCAGATCAGGGGGGAACACTGAAGCTTTCTTT
>TRBV10-3|few|TRBJ2-7|-
CAIRRDTSYEQYF
TGTGCCATCAGGCGGGACACTTCCTACGAGCAGTACTTC
>TRBV4-2|-|TRBJ2-7|TRBD2
CASSQEASGVYEQYF
TGTGCCAGCAGCCAAGAGGCTAGCGGGGTCTACGAGCAGTACTTC
>TRBV11-2|-|TRBJ2-7|TRBD2
CASSSAAGTSGYEQYF
TGTGCCAGCAGCTCAGCCGCCGGGACTAGCGGCTACGAGCAGTACTTC
>TRBV6-1|few|TRBJ2-1|-
CASSPPYLDNEQFF
TGTGCCAGCAGCCCCCCGTATTTGGACAATGAGCAGTTCTTC
>TRBV5-6|-|TRBJ2-7|-
CASSLGFSGSYEQYF
TGTGCCAGCAGCTTAGGGTTCAGCGGTAGCTACGAGCAGTACTTC
>TRBV20-1|few|TRBJ1-5|-
CSARGRDQPQHF
TGCAGTGCTAGAGGAAGGGATCAGCCCCAGCATTTT
>TRBV20-1|-|TRBJ2-5|TRBD2
CSATGGLAGREQYF
TGCAGTGCAACCGGGGGACTAGCGGGACGGGAGCAGTACTTC
>TRBV4-3|few|TRBJ2-1|-
CASSQGLAWDEQFF
TGCGCCAGCAGCCAAGGGCTAGCATGGGATGAGCAGTTCTTC
>TRBV28|-|TRBJ2-4|TRBD1
CASSLLVTGVAKNIQYF
TGTGCCAGCAGTTTATTGGTTACAGGGGTAGCCAAAAACATTCAGTACTTC
>TRBV4-3|-|TRBJ2-1|TRBD2
CASSQEMGLGHEQFF
TGCGCCAGCAGCCAAGAGATGGGACTAGGACATGAGCAGTTCTTC